Listed here are 5 T cell receptor beta chains from one sample, sequenced in a study of blood T cell repertoires in COVID-19. Only in-frame clones appear in the TCRdb table, and some are missing; sequencing was by immunoSEQ multiplex PCR. This table has approximately 100,000 clones, 75% to 85% appearing once. Sequencing was performed on peripheral blood. The receptors stem from a man in his sixties with acute or convalescent COVID-19.

This clone came up once. CDR3 sequence: CASSLRDRDYEQYV. The CDR3 nucleotides read TGTGCCAGCAGCCTACGGGACAGGGACTACGAGCAGTACGTC. The chain employs TRBV7-8 and TRBJ2-7; TRBD1 agrees at 9 bases. V dropped 5 bases and J dropped 3; count of bases not matched to a gene: 5. CDR3 length: 14 amino acids. Germline CDR1 and CDR2: SGHVS and FQNEAQ.

The rearrangement joins TRBV2 to TRBJ1-2; possibly TRBD1 for D (5 bases). V lost 1 base to trimming and J lost 2 bases, with 14 bases between them. The V gene's germline CDR1 is SNHLY and CDR2 FYNNEI. CDR3 length: 16 residues. The CDR3, as DNA: TGTGCCAGCAGTGAAGTGCGTCGATGGGGCAACTATGGCTACACCTTC. Encoded protein: CASSEVRRWGNYGYTF.

This rearrangement joins TRBV19 to TRBJ2-3; D possibly corresponds to TRBD2 (6 bases). The CDR3 length is 14 residues. The germline V gene has CDR1 LNHDA and CDR2 SQIVND (reference sequence). V lost 5 bases and J 6 bases, leaving 15 bases between the germline ends. CDR3 sequence reads: CASSGRWHADTQYF. For the CDR3, the DNA is TGTGCCAGTAGTGGGAGGTGGCACGCTGATACGCAGTATTTT.

This clone was observed a few times. In DNA form, the CDR3 reads TGCGCCAGCAGCCATACAGGGTCCGGGGCCAACGTCCTGACTTTC. Its protein product is CASSHTGSGANVLTF. The chain uses TRBV4-3 and TRBJ2-6, with D tentatively TRBD1 (6 bases). V was pared by 3 bases and J by 4 bases, with 10 bases between. CDR3 length: 15 amino acids. Germline values: CDR1 LGHNA, CDR2 YSLEER.

This clone was seen a few times. The chain joins TRBV5-1 to TRBJ1-6; D not resolved. The length of the CDR3 is 15 residues. CDR1 and CDR2 (germline): SGHRS, YFSETQ. The V and J ends lost 4 bases and 7 bases respectively, with 15 bases between them. CDR3 coding DNA: TGCGCCAGCAGCGCATCAGGCGCCATGAATTCACCCCTCCACTTT. Translating gives CASSASGAMNSPLHF.